The 9 T cell receptor beta chains below come from one sample, sequenced in a study of T cell responses to AZD1222 COVID-19 vaccine. TCRdb's copy holds only in-frame clones and misses some; the assay was immunoSEQ multiplex PCR. Counted here are 95,000 to 130,000 clones, about 90% occurring once; the ten biggest clones make up over 7.5%. The source material was peripheral blood, sampled on day 0 of AZD1222 vaccination. The receptors shown here come from an adult in good health.

V gene TRBV3-1 (or the pseudogene TRBV3-2) combines with J gene TRBJ2-3; 11 bases agree with TRBD2. J lost 4 bases, V lost 0 bases, and 15 bases had no gene match. Germline V gene lookup returns CDR1 LGHDT and CDR2 YNNKEL (reference sequence). CDR3 size: 20 residues. Here the CDR3 DNA reads TGTGCCAGCAGCCAAGAGGGCTTAGCGGGGGGGCGTTGGGAGGCAGATACGCAGTATTTT. Amino acids: CASSQEGLAGGRWEADTQYF.

DNA for the CDR3: TGTGCCAGCTCACGAACCGGGCAGGCCCTATACGATGAGCAGTTCTTC. Translating gives CASSRTGQALYDEQFF. J is TRBJ2-1 and V is TRBV18; D unclear. Germline values: CDR1 KGHSH, CDR2 LQKENI. The germline V and J ends were trimmed by 4 bases and 8 bases, with 21 bases remaining between them. This CDR3 contains 16 residues. Looking up the rest from reference TRBV18 and TRBJ2-1 gives the full variable domain: NAGVMQNPRHLVRRRGQEARLRCSPMKGHSHVYWYRQLPEEGLKFMVYLQKENIIDESGMPKERFSAEFPKEGPSILRIQQVVRGDSAAYFCASSRTGQALYDEQFFGPGTRLTVL.

V usage is TRBV5-4 and J usage is TRBJ2-1; TRBD2 is a possible D gene (6 bases). The CDR3 is made up of 14 amino acids. The germline V and J ends were trimmed by 4 bases and 5 bases, with 13 bases remaining between them. Germline values: CDR1 SGHNT, CDR2 YYREEE (reference sequence). DNA of the CDR3: TGTGCCAGCAGCCATCCGGGACTGGACAATGAGCAGTTCTTC. Translated: CASSHPGLDNEQFF. The full variable domain, its missing parts supplied by reference TRBV5-4 and TRBJ2-1, is ETGVTQSPTHLIKTRGQQVTLRCSSQSGHNTVSWYQQALGQGPQFIFQYYREEENGRGNFPPRFSGLQFPNYSSELNVNALELDDSALYLCASSHPGLDNEQFFGPGTRLTVL.

The genes are TRBV5-4 and TRBJ2-3, with TRBD1 matching 8 bases. Looked up from germline, CDR1 is SGHNT and CDR2 is YYREEE (reference sequence). CDR3 length: 15 residues. Trimming cost V 2 bases and J 4 bases; bases outside gene matches: 6. The DNA for the CDR3 is TGTGCCAGCAGCTTTTGGACAGGGACAGCAGATACGCAGTATTTT. Protein product: CASSFWTGTADTQYF.

The chain couples TRBV7-2 to TRBJ2-1; either TRBD1 or TRBD2 may fit D (5 bases each). V lost 1 base and J lost 2, with 12 bases in between. Germline V gives CDR1 SGHTA, CDR2 FQGNSA. The CDR3 has 16 amino acids. CDR3 residues: CASSLVIGATYNEQFF. CDR3 nucleotide sequence: TGTGCCAGCAGCTTAGTAATCGGGGCGACCTACAATGAGCAGTTCTTC.

The chain carries TRBV6-2 or TRBV6-3 and TRBJ1-4, with TRBD1 matching over 8 bases. Per the germline V gene, CDR1 is MNHEY and CDR2 is SVGEGT. The CDR3 spans 14 residues. V gave up 6 bases and J gave up 8 bases; unmatched junction bases: 8. CDR3 bases: TGTGCCAGCAGCCGGACAGGGATGAAAGAAAAACTGTTTTTT. Translating it yields CASSRTGMKEKLFF.

V is TRBV4-3 and J is TRBJ1-4; no firm D call. Germline V CDR1 and CDR2: LGHNA, YSLEER. The CDR3 is 17 residues long. The germline V and J ends were trimmed by 0 bases and 1 base, with 12 bases remaining between them. CDR3 in DNA: TGCGCCAGCAGCCAAGATCGAGCCGCGGGAACTAATGAAAAACTGTTTTTT. Protein: CASSQDRAAGTNEKLFF.

This clone appeared once. CDR3 sequence reads: CASSPSPNYGYTF. Here the CDR3 DNA reads TGTGCCAGCAGCCCCTCTCCTAACTATGGCTACACCTTC. The genes are TRBV7-9 and TRBJ1-2; the D is unclear. The CDR3 covers 13 residues. Trimming removed 5 bases from V and 0 bases from J, with 7 bases in between. Germline V lookup: CDR1 SEHNR, CDR2 FQNEAQ (reference sequence).

The gene calls are TRBV18 and TRBJ2-7, with TRBD1 matching 10 bases. Trimming removed 3 bases from V and 5 bases from J; junction bases left unmatched: 7. Germline V lookup: CDR1 KGHSH, CDR2 LQKENI. The CDR3 loop spans 15 amino acids. CDR3 DNA: TGTGCCAGCTCACCTCCGAACGGACAGGGGGACGAGCAGTACTTC. Translation gives CASSPPNGQGDEQYF.